The 8 T cell receptor beta chains below come from one sample, sequenced in a study of OX40 agonist ivuxolimab in advanced cancers. The method was immunoSEQ multiplex PCR; TCRdb's version includes in-frame clones alone and lacks a portion of them. The table has 40,000 to 60,000 clones, 80% to 95% seen once; the top ten hold over 6.5%. The sample in question was CD4+ or CD8+ T cells sorted from blood, obtained in a trial of the OX40 agonist ivuxolimab. The receptors stem from an adult with an advanced solid tumor such as melanoma, head and neck, liver or kidney cancer.

This clone was counted a single time. The gene calls are TRBV7-8 and TRBJ1-2; no clear D. This CDR3 is 14 amino acids long. Trimming took 4 bases from V and 2 from J, leaving 11 bases between them. The V gene's germline CDR1 is SGHVS and CDR2 FQNEAQ. The CDR3 loop is CASSSAGDNYGYTF. DNA for the CDR3: TGTGCCAGCAGCTCAGCAGGTGACAACTATGGCTACACCTTC. Full variable domain (outside the CDR3, taken from reference TRBV7-8 and TRBJ1-2): GAGVSQSPRYKVAKRGQDVALRCDPISGHVSLFWYQQALGQGPEFLTYFQNEAQLDKSGLPSDRFFAERPEGSVSTLKIQRTQQEDSAVYLCASSSAGDNYGYTFGSGTRLTVV.

The rearrangement joins TRBV4-1 to TRBJ2-7, with D perhaps matching TRBD1 or TRBD2 (5 bases each). Germline CDR1 reads MGHRA; CDR2 reads YSYEKL. Between the trimmed V and J ends, which lost 5 bases and 4 bases, there was a span of 15 bases. CDR3 length: 14 residues. CDR3 loop: CASSERVGEYEQYV. As DNA, the CDR3 is TGCGCCAGCAGCGAAAGAGTGGGGGAATACGAGCAGTACGTC.

J is TRBJ1-6 and V is TRBV29-1; D uncertain. This CDR3 region has 14 residues. Germline V gene data show CDR1 as SQVTM and CDR2 as ANQGSEA. Trimming stripped 4 bases from V and 0 bases from J, with 7 bases between. The CDR3 DNA follows: TGCAGCGTTGTGGGGAACTCCTATAATTCACCCCTCCACTTT. Encoded protein: CSVVGNSYNSPLHF.

The chain carries TRBV10-3 and TRBJ2-7; 9 bases agree with TRBD2. The CDR3 is 15 amino acids. Germline loops: CDR1 ENHRY, CDR2 SYGVKD. V was clipped by 0 bases and J by 4 bases; unmatched bases: 4. CDR3 bases: TGTGCCATCAGTGAGTCGGCTAGCGGGGAATACGAGCAGTACGTC. This encodes CAISESASGEYEQYV.

Only one count was recorded for this clone. The chain's CDR3 is CASRDFGGGVYNEQFF. CDR3 bases: TGTGCCAGTAGGGATTTTGGTGGGGGCGTCTACAATGAGCAGTTCTTC. The rearrangement uses TRBV19 and TRBJ2-1; tentatively, D is TRBD1 (6 bases). CDR1 is LNHDA and CDR2 is SQIVND in the germline V gene (reference sequence). V lost 6 bases to trimming and J lost 3 bases, with 18 bases between them. The CDR3 covers 16 residues.

This sequence joins TRBV2 and TRBJ1-1; D possibly corresponds to TRBD1 (6 bases). Germline V lookup: CDR1 SNHLY, CDR2 FYNNEI. V shed 6 bases and J shed 7 bases, with 21 bases lying between them. The CDR3 has 15 residues. The CDR3 reads CASREEAGARGEAFF. As DNA, the CDR3 is TGTGCCAGCAGGGAGGAGGCAGGGGCAAGGGGTGAAGCTTTCTTT.

V usage is TRBV7-9 and J usage is TRBJ1-1; no clear D gene. The germline V and J ends were trimmed by 6 bases and 1 base, with 12 bases remaining between them. The CDR3 is made up of 14 amino acids. Germline values: CDR1 SEHNR, CDR2 FQNEAQ (reference sequence). DNA for the CDR3: TGTGCCAGCAGGTTGGCAGACCAGAACACTGAAGCTTTCTTT. This encodes CASRLADQNTEAFF.

The rearrangement joins TRBV7-8 to TRBJ1-1; D possibly corresponds to TRBD1 (5 bases). Trimming shortened V by 3 bases and J by 8 bases, and 10 bases separated the two germline ends. The CDR3 totals 12 residues. The germline CDR1 and CDR2 sequences are SGHVS and FQNEAQ. CDR3 region: CASSFTGFEAFF. CDR3 bases: TGTGCCAGCAGCTTTACAGGATTCGAAGCTTTCTTT.